This TCR beta chain derives from a study of control samples from healthy donors and cancer patients. The germline gives CDR1 SGDLS, CDR2 YYNGEE. V gave up 3 bases and J gave up 2 bases, with 6 bases separating them. The CDR3 is 14 amino acids. Assay used: immunoSEQ multiplex PCR; TCRdb lists only in-frame clones, some missing. The sample consists of almost 90,000 clones, roughly 86% of them appearing once. The sequence was collected from a man between 25 and 39 years old in good health. The V call is TRBV9, the J call TRBJ2-6; D ambiguous. Sequenced input: blood. The CDR3 bases are TGTGCCAGCAGCGCTAGGGCTGGGGCCAACGTCCTGACTTTC. This encodes CASSARAGANVLTF.